This T cell receptor (beta chain) was recovered during a study of blood T cell repertoires in COVID-19. Study background: Acute-phase and convalescent COVID-19 samples originated in the United States, Italy and Spain. T cells, B-cell-depleted T cells, or PBMCs provided the cDNA or gDNA that served as material.

The CDR3 has 16 residues. J gave up 2 bases and V 0 bases, and 4 bases lay outside the gene matches. Germline CDR1 SGHKS, CDR2 YYEKEE (reference sequence). Under the authors' procedure: Scientists estimated how many nucleated cells there were by amplifying reference gene primers. Using immunoSEQ multiplex PCR, the repertoire was profiled, and TCRdb retains in-frame clones only, with some absent. That table is the source of V, J and clone size, and D and trimming were worked out from the DNA. This sample has about 71,000 clones, with roughly 76% found just once. The rearrangement joins TRBV5-5 to TRBJ2-7; TRBD2 matches 11 bases. The sample comprised peripheral blood. The TCR originated in an elderly woman with active or convalescent COVID-19. The CDR3 loop reads CASSLGSGLAAYEQYF. The CDR3 DNA follows: TGTGCCAGCAGCTTGGGTTCGGGACTAGCGGCCTACGAGCAGTACTTC.